What follows is one T cell receptor beta chain and its context. Its antigen is not known. These data are taken from a study of cytomegalovirus exposure and HLA in healthy donors. About the research overall: Membership in the Caucasian-associated ancestry cluster was found for around four fifths of around 380 genotyped donors. General observations from the study: Clonal expansion was found to be greater in HLA-associated TCR beta chains than in equally common others in a later analysis. When a later analysis was performed, an Asian-associated ancestry cluster reportedly had fewer N-insertions than the approximately 690-donor mean.

CDR1 SGHRS and CDR2 YFSETQ come from the germline V gene. The V gene end was trimmed by 1 base and the J gene end by 4 bases; junction bases not matched to a gene: 10. The CDR3 is 17 residues long. The PCR employed 60 Vbeta primers together with 13 Jbeta primers. Generated by immunoSEQ multiplex PCR, the TCRdb table keeps only in-frame clones and is missing some. The repertoire holds 120,000 or so clones, with roughly 80% as singletons. Though nominally healthy at sampling, donors likely had unrecorded immune exposures. The sequenced material came from PBMCs. The chain links TRBV5-1 to TRBJ1-1; 10 nucleotides agree with TRBD1. This clonotype originated in a young woman in good health and CMV-seronegative. This chain's CDR3 is CASSLHGTGDFGTEAFF. CDR3 sequence (DNA): TGCGCCAGCAGCTTGCATGGGACAGGGGATTTCGGCACTGAAGCTTTCTTT. The full variable domain, its missing parts supplied by reference TRBV5-1 and TRBJ1-1, is KAGVTQTPRYLIKTRGQQVTLSCSPISGHRSVSWYQQTPGQGLQFLFEYFSETQRNKGNFPGRFSGRQFSNSRSEMNVSTLELGDSALYLCASSLHGTGDFGTEAFFGQGTRLTVV.